This T cell receptor beta chain derives from a study of blood T cell repertoires in COVID-19. The overall study: There were acute and convalescent COVID-19 samples, and they came from the United States, Italy and Spain.

The germline V gene encodes CDR1 KGHSH and CDR2 LQKENI. With V trimmed by 3 bases and J by 5 bases, 6 bases remained unmatched. The CDR3 covers 14 residues. Clones were sequenced by immunoSEQ multiplex PCR, and TCRdb holds only the in-frame ones, with some missing. Of approximately 240,000 clones listed, roughly 88% are singletons. The chain joins TRBV18 to TRBJ1-1; TRBD1 matches at 7 bases. Sequences were obtained from peripheral blood. This TCR came from a middle-aged woman who had recovered from COVID-19. The CDR3 spells CASSPLEQGTEAFF. CDR3 DNA sequence: TGTGCCAGCTCACCCCTAGAACAGGGGACTGAAGCTTTCTTT.